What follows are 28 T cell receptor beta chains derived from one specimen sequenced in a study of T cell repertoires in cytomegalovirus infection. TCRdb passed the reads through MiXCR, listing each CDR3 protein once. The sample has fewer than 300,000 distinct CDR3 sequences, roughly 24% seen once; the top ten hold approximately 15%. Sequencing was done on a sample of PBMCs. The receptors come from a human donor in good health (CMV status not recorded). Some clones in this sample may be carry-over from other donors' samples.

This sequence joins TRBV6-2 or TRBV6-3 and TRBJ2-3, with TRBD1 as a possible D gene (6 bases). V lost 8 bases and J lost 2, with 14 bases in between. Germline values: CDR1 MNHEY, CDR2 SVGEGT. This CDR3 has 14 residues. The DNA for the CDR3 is TGTGCCAGCGAAGGACAGAGAACCACAGATACGCAGTATTTT. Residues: CASEGQRTTDTQYF.

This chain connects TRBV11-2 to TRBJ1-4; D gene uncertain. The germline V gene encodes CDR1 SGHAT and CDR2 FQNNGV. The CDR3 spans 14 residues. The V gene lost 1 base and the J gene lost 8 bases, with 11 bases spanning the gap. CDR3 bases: TGTGCCAGCAGCTTAGCCGGAATGACCGAAAAACTGTTTTTT. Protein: CASSLAGMTEKLFF.

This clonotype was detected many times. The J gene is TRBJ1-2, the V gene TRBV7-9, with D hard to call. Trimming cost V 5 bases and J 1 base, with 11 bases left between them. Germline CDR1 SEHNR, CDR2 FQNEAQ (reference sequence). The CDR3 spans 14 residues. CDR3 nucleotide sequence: TGTGCCAGCAGCCCCGGAATCTATAACTATGGCTACACCTTC. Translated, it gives CASSPGIYNYGYTF.

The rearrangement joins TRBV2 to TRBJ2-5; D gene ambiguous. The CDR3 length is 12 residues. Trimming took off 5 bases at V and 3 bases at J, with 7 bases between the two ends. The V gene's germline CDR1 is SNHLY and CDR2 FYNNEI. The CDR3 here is CASSRREETQYF. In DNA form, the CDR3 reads TGTGCCAGCAGTCGTCGGGAAGAGACCCAGTACTTC.

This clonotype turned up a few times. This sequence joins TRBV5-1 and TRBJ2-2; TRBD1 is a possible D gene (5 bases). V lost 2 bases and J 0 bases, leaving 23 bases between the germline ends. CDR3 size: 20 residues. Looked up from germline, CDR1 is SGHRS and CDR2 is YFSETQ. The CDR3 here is CASSLRGDRNELANTGELFF. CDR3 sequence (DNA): TGCGCCAGCAGCTTAAGGGGCGACCGAAATGAACTCGCGAACACCGGGGAGCTGTTTTTT.

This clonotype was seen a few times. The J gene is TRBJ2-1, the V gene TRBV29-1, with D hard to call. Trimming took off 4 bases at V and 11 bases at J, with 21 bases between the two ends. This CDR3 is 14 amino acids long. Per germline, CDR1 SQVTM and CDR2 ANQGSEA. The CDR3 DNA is TGCAGCGTTGGAGGAGACTCCTGGTCTAATCAGCAGTTCTTC. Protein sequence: CSVGGDSWSNQQFF.

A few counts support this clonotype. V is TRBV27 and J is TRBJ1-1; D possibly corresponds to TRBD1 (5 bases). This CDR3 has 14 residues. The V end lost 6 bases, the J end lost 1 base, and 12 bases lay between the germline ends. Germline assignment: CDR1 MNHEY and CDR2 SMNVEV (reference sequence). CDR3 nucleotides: TGTGCCAGCAGATCCAATCAGGGGAACACTGAAGCTTTCTTT. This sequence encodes CASRSNQGNTEAFF.

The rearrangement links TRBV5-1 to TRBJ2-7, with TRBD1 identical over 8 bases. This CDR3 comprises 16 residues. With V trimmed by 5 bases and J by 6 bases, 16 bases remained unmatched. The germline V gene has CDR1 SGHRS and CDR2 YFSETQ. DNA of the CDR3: TGCGCCAGCAGTTCGAATACAGGGGGACAACTACGCGAGCAGTACTTC. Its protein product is CASSSNTGGQLREQYF.

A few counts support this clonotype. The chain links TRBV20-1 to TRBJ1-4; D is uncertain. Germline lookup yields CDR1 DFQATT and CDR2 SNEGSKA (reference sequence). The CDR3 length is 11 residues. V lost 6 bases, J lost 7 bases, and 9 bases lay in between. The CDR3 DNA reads TGCAGTGCCCGGACTTCTGAAAAACTGTTTTTT. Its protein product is CSARTSEKLFF.

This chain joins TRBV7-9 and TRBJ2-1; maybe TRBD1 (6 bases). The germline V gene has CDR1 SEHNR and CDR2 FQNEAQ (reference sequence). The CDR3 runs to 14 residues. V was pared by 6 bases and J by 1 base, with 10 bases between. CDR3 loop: CASRRDTSYNEQFF. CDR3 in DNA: TGTGCCAGCAGACGGGACACATCCTACAATGAGCAGTTCTTC.

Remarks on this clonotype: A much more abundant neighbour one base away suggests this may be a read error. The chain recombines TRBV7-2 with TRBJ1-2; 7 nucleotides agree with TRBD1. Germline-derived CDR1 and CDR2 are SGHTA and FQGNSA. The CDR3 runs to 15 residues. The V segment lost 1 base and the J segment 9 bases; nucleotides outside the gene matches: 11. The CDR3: CASSLDRGPPRRYTF. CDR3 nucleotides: TGTGCCAGCAGCTTAGATAGGGGGCCCCCCCGTCGCTACACCTTC.

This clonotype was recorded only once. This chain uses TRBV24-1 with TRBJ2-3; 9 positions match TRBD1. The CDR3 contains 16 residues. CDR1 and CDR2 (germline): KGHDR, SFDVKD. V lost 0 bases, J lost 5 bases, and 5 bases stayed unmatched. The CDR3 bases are TGTGCCACCAGTGATTTGCCCGGACAGGGGAAAGATACGCAGTATTTT. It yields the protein CATSDLPGQGKDTQYF.

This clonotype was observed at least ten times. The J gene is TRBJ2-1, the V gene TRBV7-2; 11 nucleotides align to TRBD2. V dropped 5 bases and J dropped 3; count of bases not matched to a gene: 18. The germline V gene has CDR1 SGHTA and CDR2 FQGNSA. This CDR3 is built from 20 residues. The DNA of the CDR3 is TGTGCCAGCAGCCCCAGGACTAGCGGGTACCGTCTACAATTCTACAATGAGCAGTTCTTC. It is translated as CASSPRTSGYRLQFYNEQFF.

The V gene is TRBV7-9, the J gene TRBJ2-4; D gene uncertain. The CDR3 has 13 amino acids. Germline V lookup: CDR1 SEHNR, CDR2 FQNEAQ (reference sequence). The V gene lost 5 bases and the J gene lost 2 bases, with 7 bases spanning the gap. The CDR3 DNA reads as TGTGCCAGCAGCCAACCGACCAAAAACATTCAGTACTTC. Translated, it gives CASSQPTKNIQYF. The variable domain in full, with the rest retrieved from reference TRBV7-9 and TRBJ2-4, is DTGVSQNPRHKITKRGQNVTFRCDPISEHNRLYWYRQTLGQGPEFLTYFQNEAQLEKSRLLSDRFSAERPKGSFSTLEIQRTEQGDSAMYLCASSQPTKNIQYFGAGTRLSVL.

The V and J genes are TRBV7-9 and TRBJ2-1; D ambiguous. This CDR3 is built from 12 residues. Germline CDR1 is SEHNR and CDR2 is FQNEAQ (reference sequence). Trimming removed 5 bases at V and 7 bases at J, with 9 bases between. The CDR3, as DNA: TGTGCCAGCAGCCGCGATAATAATGAGCAGTTCTTC. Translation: CASSRDNNEQFF.

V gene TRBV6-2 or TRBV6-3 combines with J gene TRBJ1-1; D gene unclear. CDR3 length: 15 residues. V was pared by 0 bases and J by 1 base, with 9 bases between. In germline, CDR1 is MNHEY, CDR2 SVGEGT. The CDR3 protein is CASSYSLGGNTEAFF. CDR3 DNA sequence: TGTGCCAGCAGTTACTCTTTGGGAGGGAACACTGAAGCTTTCTTT.

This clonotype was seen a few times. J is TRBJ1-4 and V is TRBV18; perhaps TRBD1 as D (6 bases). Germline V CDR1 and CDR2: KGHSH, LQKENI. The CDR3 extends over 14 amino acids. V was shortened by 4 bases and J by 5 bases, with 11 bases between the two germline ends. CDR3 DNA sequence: TGTGCCAGCTCACAGCAGGGGACGAATGAAAAACTGTTTTTT. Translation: CASSQQGTNEKLFF. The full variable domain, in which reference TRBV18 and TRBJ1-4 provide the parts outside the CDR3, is NAGVMQNPRHLVRRRGQEARLRCSPMKGHSHVYWYRQLPEEGLKFMVYLQKENIIDESGMPKERFSAEFPKEGPSILRIQQVVRGDSAAYFCASSQQGTNEKLFFGSGTQLSVL.

CDR3 amino acids: CASSSAASGLPPYEQYF. The DNA for the CDR3 is TGTGCCAGCAGTTCGGCGGCTAGCGGGCTTCCGCCCTACGAGCAGTACTTC. The chain has TRBV28 and TRBJ2-7, with 8 positions matching TRBD2. The V and J ends lost 4 bases and 2 bases, in that order; junction bases with no gene match: 13. The CDR3 runs to 17 residues. Germline V CDR1 and CDR2: MDHEN, SYDVKM.

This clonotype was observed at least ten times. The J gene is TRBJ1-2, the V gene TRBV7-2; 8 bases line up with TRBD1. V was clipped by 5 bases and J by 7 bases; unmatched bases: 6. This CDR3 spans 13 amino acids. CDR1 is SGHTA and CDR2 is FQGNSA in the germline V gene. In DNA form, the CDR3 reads TGTGCCAGCAGCCCACAGGGGGGGGGTGGCTACACCTTC. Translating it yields CASSPQGGGGYTF.

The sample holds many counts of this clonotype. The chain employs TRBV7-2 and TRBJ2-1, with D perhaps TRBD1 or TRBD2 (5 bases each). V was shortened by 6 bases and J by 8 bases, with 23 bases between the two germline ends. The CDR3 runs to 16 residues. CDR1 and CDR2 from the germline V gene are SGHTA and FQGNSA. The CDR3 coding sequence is TGTGCCAGCAGACCCGATCCCGGGACCCCGTTGGATGAGCAGTTCTTC. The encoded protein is CASRPDPGTPLDEQFF.

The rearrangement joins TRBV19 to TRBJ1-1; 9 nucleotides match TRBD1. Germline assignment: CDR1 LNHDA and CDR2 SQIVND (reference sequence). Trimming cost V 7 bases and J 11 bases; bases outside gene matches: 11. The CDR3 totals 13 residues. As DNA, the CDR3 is TGTGCCAGTACTCACGCACAGGGGGCGACGGCTTTCTTT. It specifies CASTHAQGATAFF.

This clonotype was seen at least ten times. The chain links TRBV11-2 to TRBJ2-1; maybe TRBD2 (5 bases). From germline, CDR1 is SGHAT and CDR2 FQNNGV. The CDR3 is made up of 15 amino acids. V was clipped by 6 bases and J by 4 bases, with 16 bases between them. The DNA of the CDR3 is TGTGCCAGCAGTCCTTCGCGGGCCAGATACAATGAGCAGTTCTTC. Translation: CASSPSRARYNEQFF.

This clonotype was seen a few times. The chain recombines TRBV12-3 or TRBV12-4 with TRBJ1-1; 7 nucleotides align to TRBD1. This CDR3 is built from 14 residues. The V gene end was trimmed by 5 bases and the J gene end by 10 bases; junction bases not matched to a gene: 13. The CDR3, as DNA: TGTGCCAGCAGTCTCGGACAGGCCCGGGCGGGAGCTTTCTTT. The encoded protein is CASSLGQARAGAFF.

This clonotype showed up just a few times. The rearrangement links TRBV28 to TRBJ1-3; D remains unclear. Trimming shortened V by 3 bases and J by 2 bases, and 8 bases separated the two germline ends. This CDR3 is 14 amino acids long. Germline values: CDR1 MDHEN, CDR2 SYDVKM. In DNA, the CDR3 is TGTGCCAGCAGTTTGCGGGGAGCTGGAAACACCATATATTTT. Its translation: CASSLRGAGNTIYF.

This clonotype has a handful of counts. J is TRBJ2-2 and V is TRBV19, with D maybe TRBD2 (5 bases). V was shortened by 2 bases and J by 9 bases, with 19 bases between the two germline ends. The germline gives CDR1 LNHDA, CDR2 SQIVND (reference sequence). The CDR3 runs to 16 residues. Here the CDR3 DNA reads TGTGCCAGTAGTATAACCCCCCCGAGGACTCCCAGGGAGCTGTTTTTT. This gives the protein CASSITPPRTPRELFF. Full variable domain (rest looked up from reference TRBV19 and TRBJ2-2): DGGITQSPKYLFRKEGQNVTLSCEQNLNHDAMYWYRQDPGQGLRLIYYSQIVNDFQKGDIAEGYSVSREKKESFPLTVTSAQKNPTAFYLCASSITPPRTPRELFFGEGSRLTVL.

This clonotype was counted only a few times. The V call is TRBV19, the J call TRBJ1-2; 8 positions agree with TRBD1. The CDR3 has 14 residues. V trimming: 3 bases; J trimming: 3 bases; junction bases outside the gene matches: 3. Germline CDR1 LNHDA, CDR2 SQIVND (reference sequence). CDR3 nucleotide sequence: TGTGCCAGTAGTATGGCAGGGGGCGACTATGGCTACACCTTC. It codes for CASSMAGGDYGYTF.

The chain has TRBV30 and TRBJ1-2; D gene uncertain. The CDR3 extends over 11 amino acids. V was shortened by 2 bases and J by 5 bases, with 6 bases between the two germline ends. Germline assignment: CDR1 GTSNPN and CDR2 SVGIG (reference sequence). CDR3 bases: TGTGCCTGGAGTTGGTTTTATGGCTACACCTTC. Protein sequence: CAWSWFYGYTF. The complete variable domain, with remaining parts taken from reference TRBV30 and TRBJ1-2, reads SQTIHQWPATLVQPVGSPLSLECTVEGTSNPNLYWYRQAAGRGLQLLFYSVGIGQISSEVPQNLSASRPQDRQFILSSKKLLLSDSGFYLCAWSWFYGYTFGSGTRLTVV.

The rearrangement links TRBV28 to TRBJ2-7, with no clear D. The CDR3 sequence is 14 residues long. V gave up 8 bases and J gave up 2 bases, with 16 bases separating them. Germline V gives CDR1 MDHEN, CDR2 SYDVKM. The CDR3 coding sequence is TGTGCCAGCCGTGTTCGGGCCTCCGCCTACGAGCAGTACTTC. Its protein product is CASRVRASAYEQYF.